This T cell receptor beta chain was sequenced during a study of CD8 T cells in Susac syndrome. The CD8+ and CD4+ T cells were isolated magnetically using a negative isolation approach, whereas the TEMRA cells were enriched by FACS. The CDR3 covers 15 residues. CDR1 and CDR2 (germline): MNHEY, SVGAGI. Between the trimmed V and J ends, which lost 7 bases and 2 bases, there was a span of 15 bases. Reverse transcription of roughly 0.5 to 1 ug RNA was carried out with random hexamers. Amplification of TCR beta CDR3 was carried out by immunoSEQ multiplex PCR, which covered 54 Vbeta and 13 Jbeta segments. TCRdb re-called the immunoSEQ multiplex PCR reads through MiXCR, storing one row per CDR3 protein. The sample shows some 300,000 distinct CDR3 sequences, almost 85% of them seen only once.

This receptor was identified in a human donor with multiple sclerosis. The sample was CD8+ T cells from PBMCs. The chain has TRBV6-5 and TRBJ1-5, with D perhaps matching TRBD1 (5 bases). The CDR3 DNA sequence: TGTGCCAGCACCCCGAGCGGAGGGGGCAATCAGCCCCAGCATTTT. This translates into CASTPSGGGNQPQHF.